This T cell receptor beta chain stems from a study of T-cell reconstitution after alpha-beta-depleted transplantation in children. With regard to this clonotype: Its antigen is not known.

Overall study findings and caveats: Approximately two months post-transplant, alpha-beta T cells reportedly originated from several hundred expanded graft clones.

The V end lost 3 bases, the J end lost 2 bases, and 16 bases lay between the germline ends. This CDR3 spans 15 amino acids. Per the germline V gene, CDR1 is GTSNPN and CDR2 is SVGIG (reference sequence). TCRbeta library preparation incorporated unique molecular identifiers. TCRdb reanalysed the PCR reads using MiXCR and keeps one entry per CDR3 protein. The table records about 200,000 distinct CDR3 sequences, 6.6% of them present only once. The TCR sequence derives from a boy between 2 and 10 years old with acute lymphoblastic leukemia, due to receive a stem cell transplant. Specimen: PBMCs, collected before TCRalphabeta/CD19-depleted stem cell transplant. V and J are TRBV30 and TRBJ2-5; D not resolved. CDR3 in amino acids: CAWRETGVWQETQYF. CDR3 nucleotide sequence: TGTGCCTGGAGAGAAACGGGCGTCTGGCAAGAGACCCAGTACTTC.